The rows below give T cell receptor beta chains drawn from one sample of a study of cytomegalovirus exposure and HLA in healthy donors. TCRdb's table, derived via immunoSEQ multiplex PCR, lists solely in-frame clones and lacks some. The sample lists around 140,000 clones; 50% to 75% were seen once. The material sequenced was PBMCs. These receptor sequences come from a woman aged 40 to 55 in good health and CMV-seronegative. The CDR3 runs from the conserved cysteine through the conserved F or W. A D gene is named only where the DNA matches it firmly.

j_gene | v_gene | d_gene | CDR3aa
TRBJ1-3 | TRBV19 | NA | CASSPGPTSGNTIYF
TRBJ2-2 | TRBV7-8 | TRBD2 | CASSLVAGVREELFF
TRBJ2-2 | TRBV29-1 | NA | CSPGHPNTGELFF
TRBJ1-4 | TRBV30 | TRBD1 | CAWSPDRVGLSEKLFF
TRBJ2-6 | TRBV4-2 | NA | CASSLEAPDIASGANVLTF
TRBJ2-1 | TRBV10-2 | TRBD1 | CASSEPGQGRGRNEQFF
TRBJ1-2 | TRBV6-6 | NA | CASSHSGGYTF
TRBJ1-2 | TRBV7-9 | NA | CASSLGAGMDYGYTF
TRBJ2-1 | TRBV9 | TRBD1 | CASSVARTGANEQFF
TRBJ1-2 | TRBV11-2 | TRBD1 | CASSLWTGPNYGYTF
TRBJ2-7 | TRBV28 | NA | CASSSRVNEQYF
TRBJ2-3 | TRBV9 | NA | CASSVEPQVTSTDTQYF
TRBJ2-1 | TRBV7-8 | NA | CASSFTVNEQFF
TRBJ2-5 | TRBV5-1 | TRBD2 | CASIKGLATQETQYF
TRBJ2-5 | TRBV2 | TRBD1 | CASSPSRTGGSETQYF
TRBJ1-6 | TRBV15 | NA | CATSSVAENSPLHF
TRBJ2-1 | TRBV2 | TRBD2 | CASGEGTTVANEQFF
TRBJ1-2 | TRBV30 | TRBD1 | CAWRGGQRNYGYTF
TRBJ1-1 | TRBV10-3 | TRBD1 | CAISGDRATEAFF
TRBJ1-1 | TRBV29-1 | TRBD1 | CSVEGRQGVTEAFF
TRBJ1-2 | TRBV7-9 | NA | CARSPLRGEDGYTF
TRBJ2-4 | TRBV27 | NA | CASSFTTGGSQNIQYF
TRBJ1-1 | TRBV18 | NA | CASSPTQGRTEAFF
TRBJ1-1 | TRBV7-9 | TRBD1 | CASSLWTGVNTEAFF
TRBJ1-5 | TRBV18 | NA | CASSPSGQPNQPQHF
TRBJ2-2 | TRBV12-5 | NA | CASGLASGGELFF
TRBJ1-2 | TRBV30 | NA | CAWTREASYGYTF
TRBJ1-1 | TRBV6-5 | NA | CASSPRGRMNTEAFF
TRBJ1-1 | TRBV7-9 | NA | CASSTRGANTEAFF
TRBJ2-1 | TRBV6-1 | NA | CASSDSRSRASYNEQFF
TRBJ2-7 | TRBV4-1 | NA | CASSQDRTSYEQYF
TRBJ2-3 | TRBV14 | NA | CASSQGGLFADTQYF
TRBJ1-1 | TRBV18 | TRBD1 | CASSLGTGGNTEAFF
TRBJ1-1 | TRBV29-1 | NA | CSVDNTLNTEAFF
TRBJ1-1 | TRBV28 | NA | CASSAPREGTEAFF